Listed here are 25 T cell receptor beta chains from one sample, sequenced in a study of cytomegalovirus exposure and HLA in healthy donors. Assay: immunoSEQ multiplex PCR; the TCRdb copy retains only in-frame clones and omits some. The data show about 120,000 clones, with 86% seen just once and roughly 5.3% held by the top ten. Sequencing was carried out using PBMCs. These receptors were collected from a man aged 18 to 29 in good health and CMV-seronegative.

V is TRBV6-1 and J is TRBJ1-2; possibly TRBD1 for D (6 bases). The V end was cut by 3 bases, the J end by 6 bases, with 17 bases between. This CDR3 is built from 15 residues. Per the germline V gene, CDR1 is MNHNS and CDR2 is SASEGT. DNA for the CDR3: TGTGCCAGCAGTGAGTTCAGGGGTAGGTGGAATGGCTACACCTTC. Translated, it gives CASSEFRGRWNGYTF.

V and J are TRBV6-1 and TRBJ2-7; TRBD2 aligns across 10 bases. Unmatched junction bases numbered 4, after V lost 6 bases and J lost 2 bases. The CDR3 length is 14 residues. The V gene's germline CDR1 is MNHNS and CDR2 SASEGT. CDR3 nucleotide sequence: TGTGCCAGCAGGGAGAGCGGGAGGGCCTACGAGCAGTACTTC. Translation: CASRESGRAYEQYF.

The V call is TRBV7-2, the J call TRBJ2-1, with 9 bases that match TRBD2. V lost 4 bases and J lost 4; bases outside the gene matches: 14. The V gene's germline CDR1 is SGHTA and CDR2 FQGNSA. CDR3 length: 18 residues. The CDR3 is CASSCFFPAGGPYNEQFF. In DNA form, the CDR3 reads TGTGCCAGCAGCTGTTTTTTCCCAGCGGGGGGACCTTACAATGAGCAGTTCTTC.

The chain recombines TRBV19 with TRBJ1-6; 9 nucleotides agree with TRBD1. The CDR3 is 15 residues long. Germline V gives CDR1 LNHDA, CDR2 SQIVND (reference sequence). With V trimmed by 6 bases and J by 7 bases, 7 bases remained unmatched. CDR3 coding DNA: TGTGCCAGTAGCCGACAGGGGGATCGGAATTCACCCCTCCACTTT. It encodes CASSRQGDRNSPLHF.

The V and J genes are TRBV5-1 and TRBJ1-1, with 7 bases that match TRBD1. Germline V gene data show CDR1 as SGHRS and CDR2 as YFSETQ. The J segment lost 1 base and the V segment lost 0 bases, leaving 0 bases of the junction unmatched. The CDR3 loop spans 14 amino acids. CDR3 sequence (DNA): TGCGCCAGCAGCTTGGGGACAGGGAACACTGAAGCTTTCTTT. As protein: CASSLGTGNTEAFF.

This clone was seen more than once but under ten times. The chain carries TRBV6-5 and TRBJ1-6; D call uncertain. Trimming removed 2 bases from V and 7 bases from J, with 9 bases in between. The CDR3 is 14 residues long. The V gene's germline CDR1 is MNHEY and CDR2 SVGAGI. CDR3 DNA sequence: TGTGCCAGCAGTTACACTTCGGGGAATTCACCCCTCCACTTT. It translates to CASSYTSGNSPLHF.

The V and J genes are TRBV27 and TRBJ2-3; 10 nucleotides match TRBD2. There are 18 residues in the CDR3. Looked up from germline, CDR1 is MNHEY and CDR2 is SMNVEV (reference sequence). V lost 2 bases and J lost 4; bases outside the gene matches: 12. The CDR3 is CASSLRTPRAGGPDTQYF. The DNA for the CDR3 is TGTGCCAGCAGTTTACGTACCCCCCGAGCGGGAGGGCCAGATACGCAGTATTTT.

The chain couples TRBV29-1 to TRBJ2-3, with TRBD1 as a possible D gene (6 bases). The V and J ends lost 4 bases and 3 bases respectively, with 20 bases between them. This CDR3 is built from 16 residues. Germline CDR1 reads SQVTM; CDR2 reads ANQGSEA. This CDR3 is CSVVGWDTKTTDTQYF. DNA for the CDR3: TGCAGCGTTGTAGGATGGGACACAAAAACTACAGATACGCAGTATTTT.

V and J are TRBV5-6 and TRBJ1-1; unclear D gene. The V end was cut by 2 bases, the J end by 0 bases, with 8 bases between. Germline V lookup: CDR1 SGHDT, CDR2 YYEEEE. The CDR3 consists of 14 residues. In DNA, the CDR3 is TGTGCCAGCAGCTTAGACACCATGAACACTGAAGCTTTCTTT. It yields the protein CASSLDTMNTEAFF.

The rearrangement links TRBV9 to TRBJ1-1, with TRBD1 matching 7 bases. The CDR3 extends over 13 amino acids. Germline V lookup: CDR1 SGDLS, CDR2 YYNGEE. J gave up 7 bases and V 4 bases, and 7 bases lay outside the gene matches. The CDR3 is CASSLGTAGEAFF. The CDR3 nucleotides read TGTGCCAGCAGCCTTGGGACAGCCGGTGAAGCTTTCTTT. Drawing the rest from reference TRBV9 and TRBJ1-1, the complete variable domain is DSGVTQTPKHLITATGQRVTLRCSPRSGDLSVYWYQQSLDQGLQFLIQYYNGEERAKGNILERFSAQQFPDLHSELNLSSLELGDSALYFCASSLGTAGEAFFGQGTRLTVV.

This chain uses TRBV5-1 with TRBJ2-1; the match to TRBD2 covers 8 bases. After removal of 0 bases from V and 8 bases from J, the junction contained 7 bases not matched to a gene. In germline, CDR1 is SGHRS, CDR2 YFSETQ. The CDR3 sequence is 15 residues long. The chain's CDR3 is CASSLDWREEDEQFF. The CDR3 nucleotides are TGCGCCAGCAGCTTGGACTGGCGGGAGGAAGATGAGCAGTTCTTC. Based on the CDR3 plus reference TRBV5-1 and TRBJ2-1, the full variable domain is KAGVTQTPRYLIKTRGQQVTLSCSPISGHRSVSWYQQTPGQGLQFLFEYFSETQRNKGNFPGRFSGRQFSNSRSEMNVSTLELGDSALYLCASSLDWREEDEQFFGPGTRLTVL.

The CDR3 here is CASSGRLADFYNEQFF. The CDR3 region has the DNA TGTGCCAGCAGCGGGAGACTAGCGGATTTCTACAATGAGCAGTTCTTC. V is TRBV9 and J is TRBJ2-1, with TRBD2 matching 9 bases. Trimming took 3 bases from V and 3 from J; bases not matched to a gene: 7. The germline V gene encodes CDR1 SGDLS and CDR2 YYNGEE. The CDR3 runs 16 residues.

The chain uses TRBV15 and TRBJ1-5; possibly TRBD1 for D (6 bases). The germline V gene has CDR1 LNHNV and CDR2 YYDKDF (reference sequence). The CDR3 is 15 amino acids. V was clipped by 1 base and J by 6 bases, with 13 bases between them. Here the CDR3 DNA reads TGTGCCACCAGCAGAGGCGACAGGTTAGGTCAGCCCCAGCATTTT. Amino acids: CATSRGDRLGQPQHF.

This chain links TRBV5-1 with TRBJ2-4, with a tentative D call TRBD1 (6 bases). The V end lost 4 bases, the J end lost 0 bases, and 11 bases lay between the germline ends. The CDR3 is 15 residues long. CDR1 is SGHRS, CDR2 YFSETQ, per germline. The DNA for the CDR3 is TGCGCCAGCAGCCCACAGGGCATAGCCAAAAACATTCAGTACTTC. Protein: CASSPQGIAKNIQYF.

The CDR3 DNA follows: TGTGCCAGCAGTGATCAAGTGAGGTCCGGCTACACCTTC. It specifies CASSDQVRSGYTF. The chain links TRBV6-1 to TRBJ1-2; no clear D gene. The CDR3 consists of 13 residues. V lost 3 bases and J lost 8, with 13 bases in between. CDR1 and CDR2 from the germline V gene are MNHNS and SASEGT.

The chain employs TRBV5-4 and TRBJ2-2; TRBD2 agrees at 15 bases. V shed 3 bases, J shed 10 bases, and the junction held 7 bases outside the gene matches. CDR3 length: 16 amino acids. CDR1 and CDR2 from the germline V gene are SGHNT and YYREEE (reference sequence). In DNA form, the CDR3 reads TGTGCCAGCAGCTCGGGACTAGCGGGAGGTCTTGAGGAGCTGTTTTTT. Amino acid sequence: CASSSGLAGGLEELFF. The entire variable domain, with the rest obtained from reference TRBV5-4 and TRBJ2-2, is as follows: ETGVTQSPTHLIKTRGQQVTLRCSSQSGHNTVSWYQQALGQGPQFIFQYYREEENGRGNFPPRFSGLQFPNYSSELNVNALELDDSALYLCASSSGLAGGLEELFFGEGSRLTVL.

The CDR3 nucleotides read TGCGCCAGCAGCCCCGGACTAGCGGGACTCAATGAGCAGTTCTTC. It is translated as CASSPGLAGLNEQFF. The chain has TRBV10-2 and TRBJ2-1; 12 bases agree with TRBD2. Germline CDR1 reads WSHSY; CDR2 reads SAAADI. Germline trimming cut 6 bases from V and 6 bases from J; bases unmatched to any gene: 6. The CDR3 spans 15 residues.

V usage is TRBV5-6 and J usage is TRBJ1-1; 7 positions match TRBD1. The V segment lost 3 bases and the J segment 0 bases; nucleotides outside the gene matches: 5. Germline lookup yields CDR1 SGHDT and CDR2 YYEEEE. The length of the CDR3 is 15 residues. The CDR3 reads CASSWGQSMNTEAFF. Written as DNA, the CDR3 is TGTGCCAGCAGCTGGGGACAGAGCATGAACACTGAAGCTTTCTTT. Combining the CDR3 with reference TRBV5-6 and TRBJ1-1 gives the whole variable domain DAGVTQSPTHLIKTRGQQVTLRCSPKSGHDTVSWYQQALGQGPQFIFQYYEEEERQRGNFPDRFSGHQFPNYSSELNVNALLLGDSALYLCASSWGQSMNTEAFFGQGTRLTVV.

The count of this clone is one. The rearrangement links TRBV2 to TRBJ1-1; TRBD1 aligns across 7 bases. Germline-derived CDR1 and CDR2 are SNHLY and FYNNEI. This CDR3 has 13 amino acids. The V gene end was trimmed by 6 bases and the J gene end by 4 bases; junction bases not matched to a gene: 5. Here the CDR3 DNA reads TGTGCCAGCAGGCCGACAGGGACCACTGAAGCTTTCTTT. Translation: CASRPTGTTEAFF.

The rearrangement joins TRBV5-1 to TRBJ2-1, with 8 positions matching TRBD2. Germline V gene sequence: CDR1 SGHRS, CDR2 YFSETQ. The CDR3 is made up of 15 amino acids. After removal of 3 bases from V and 2 bases from J, the junction contained 4 bases not matched to a gene. The CDR3 DNA sequence: TGCGCCAGCAGCTCCGGGGGGGTCACCTACAATGAGCAGTTCTTC. Protein: CASSSGGVTYNEQFF.

The rearrangement links TRBV25-1 to TRBJ1-1, with no clear D. Germline lookup yields CDR1 MGHDK and CDR2 SYGVNS. V dropped 4 bases and J dropped 3 bases, with 15 bases sitting between them. This CDR3 has 15 amino acids. This CDR3 reads CASSGREPGDTEAFF. CDR3 nucleotide sequence: TGTGCCAGCAGTGGGAGGGAGCCCGGGGACACTGAAGCTTTCTTT.

V usage is TRBV6-1 and J usage is TRBJ1-2, with 8 positions matching TRBD1. Germline V gene sequence: CDR1 MNHNS, CDR2 SASEGT. The V and J ends lost 3 bases and 6 bases, in that order; junction bases with no gene match: 9. The CDR3 loop spans 15 amino acids. CDR3 amino acids: CASSEALQGAHGYTF. The CDR3 nucleotides read TGTGCCAGCAGTGAGGCCCTCCAGGGGGCTCATGGCTACACCTTC.

The J gene is TRBJ2-3, the V gene TRBV27, with D possibly TRBD2 on 5 matching bases. The CDR3 is 18 residues long. The germline V and J ends were trimmed by 3 bases and 2 bases, with 21 bases remaining between them. Germline V lookup: CDR1 MNHEY, CDR2 SMNVEV (reference sequence). In nucleotides, the CDR3 is TGTGCCAGCAGTTTCGGACGTACTGGCGGAGGATACACAGATACGCAGTATTTT. It encodes CASSFGRTGGGYTDTQYF.

There are a few counts of this clone. The gene calls are TRBV7-2 and TRBJ2-5; D not resolved. The CDR3 loop spans 10 amino acids. Trimming shortened V by 6 bases and J by 3 bases, and 2 bases separated the two germline ends. CDR1 and CDR2 from the germline V gene are SGHTA and FQGNSA. This CDR3 is CASSKETQYF. The CDR3 nucleotides read TGTGCCAGCAGTAAAGAGACCCAGTACTTC.

The V gene is TRBV9, the J gene TRBJ2-1; no reliable D call. Trimming removed 0 bases from V and 0 bases from J, with 7 bases in between. Germline values: CDR1 SGDLS, CDR2 YYNGEE. The CDR3 totals 15 residues. The DNA of the CDR3 is TGTGCCAGCAGCGTAGAAGATAGCTCCTACAATGAGCAGTTCTTC. Protein product: CASSVEDSSYNEQFF.